One TCR beta chain is described in this entry. V was clipped by 5 bases and J by 7 bases; unmatched bases: 10. This CDR3 contains 15 residues. Germline CDR1 KGHSH, CDR2 LQKENI. The protocol was immunoSEQ multiplex PCR, while the TCRdb copy is restricted to in-frame clones and leaves out a portion. The table shows some 110,000 clones, with 70% to 90% occurring only once. This sample stems from a study of T cell responses to AZD1222 COVID-19 vaccine. Study as a whole: Pooling was applied to second doses at about 4 or about 12 weeks.

This receptor was obtained from an adult in good health. This specimen consisted of peripheral blood, obtained on day 0 of AZD1222 vaccination. The rearrangement links TRBV18 to TRBJ2-1; 8 nucleotides line up with TRBD1. CDR3 in amino acids: CASSKGTGIGNEQFF. Written as DNA, the CDR3 is TGTGCCAGCTCAAAAGGGACAGGCATTGGGAATGAGCAGTTCTTC.